This T cell receptor beta chain was sequenced in a study of T-cell memory formation after mild COVID-19. Broader study findings: Memory cells collected pre-infection included some clones that later responded, suggesting cross-reactive memory joined.

The 5'RACE method, run with constant-segment primers, produced TCR alpha and TCR beta cDNA libraries (carrying sample barcodes and UMIs). TCRdb called the 5' RACE reads again in MiXCR, with one record for every CDR3 protein. In the table there are around 450,000 distinct CDR3 sequences, approximately 25% of which are singletons. This clonotype was recorded a few times. Its antigen is as yet unknown. CDR1 and CDR2 from the germline V gene are LGHNA and YNFKEQ. The CDR3 loop spans 20 amino acids. V was clipped by 4 bases and J by 5 bases, with 32 bases between them. The chain joins TRBV4-2 to TRBJ1-1, with D maybe TRBD1 (5 bases). This TCR came from an adult woman who had mild COVID-19 (a few samples of this study predate the infection). Cell type and time point are not known. Sequenced input: PBMCs or a T cell subset sorted from them (not recorded which). CDR3 DNA: TGTGCCAGCAGCCGAGCTCCAGGTAATCTGAGATCCAGGGCTATTACTGAAGCTTTCTTT. Protein product: CASSRAPGNLRSRAITEAFF.